This T cell receptor (beta chain) derives from a study of CD8+CD57+ T cells in acquired aplastic anemia. Looking at the study overall: Isolated CD4+ and CD8+ cells, once sorted, yielded DNA averaging roughly 3 ug. CD4+ reads averaged about 10.8 million in healthy donors. General study results and limits: Overlap between patients and controls comprised some 31 CD8+ CDR3 sequences.

This clonotype has at least ten counts. No antigen is known for it. Investigators profiled TCR beta VDJ and CDR3 from genomic DNA template. One entry per CDR3 protein, called by TCRdb with MiXCR from the reads. This sample yields about 130,000 distinct CDR3 sequences, of which 48% are seen a single time; about 2.7% belongs to the top ten. Sequencing was done on a sample of sorted CD4+, CD8+, or CD8+CD57+ T cells (not recorded which) from PBMCs. This sequence was found in a human donor in good health, serving as a control.

The CDR3 DNA reads as TGTGCCCTGAAGAGGGGATTTGCTGAAGCTTTCTTT. Protein sequence: CALKRGFAEAFF. The chain employs TRBV30 and TRBJ1-1, with D possibly TRBD1 on 5 matching bases. The CDR3 is made up of 12 amino acids. Trimming took off 8 bases at V and 6 bases at J, with 16 bases between the two ends. The germline V gene encodes CDR1 GTSNPN and CDR2 SVGIG (reference sequence).